This TCR beta chain was sequenced during a study of a mutant IDH1 vaccine in newly diagnosed glioma. This sample's time point: week 23, last vaccination. One vaccine dose held 300 ug of mutant IDH1 20-mer peptide and came with topical imiquimod. The assay was immunoSEQ multiplex PCR, and TCRdb's table has in-frame clones only and misses some. Of 52,000 or so clones listed, roughly 77% are singletons. About this clone: The antigen is not known.

J was trimmed by 11 bases and V by 2 bases; bases with no gene match: 14. Germline values: CDR1 MNHEY, CDR2 SMNVEV (reference sequence). The CDR3 is 17 amino acids. V and J are TRBV27 and TRBJ1-6; 8 bases align to TRBD1. This sequence was found in a woman aged 40 to 55 with glioma. Some clones in this sample may be carry-over from other donors' samples. Sequenced material: PBMCs, taken from a glioma patient whose treatment included an IDH1 peptide vaccine. This CDR3 reads CASSLDSLGTGLAPLHF. CDR3 DNA sequence: TGTGCCAGCAGTTTAGACTCCCTCGGGACAGGTCTAGCACCCCTCCACTTT.